Each of the 28 T cell receptor beta chains below was sequenced from the same sample in a study of blood T cell repertoires in COVID-19. Profiling relied on immunoSEQ multiplex PCR, and the TCRdb table lists in-frame clones only, not all of them. The table shows 350,000 to 400,000 clones, with roughly 84% occurring only once. Sequenced sample: PBMCs or T cells enriched from blood (not recorded which). These receptor sequences come from a woman aged 30 to 39 who had recovered from COVID-19.

This clone has more than one count but fewer than ten. The V and J genes are TRBV27 and TRBJ2-7, with TRBD2 matching 8 bases. The ends lost 2 bases at V and 3 bases at J; junction bases unmatched: 6. The germline V gene has CDR1 MNHEY and CDR2 SMNVEV (reference sequence). The CDR3 is 15 residues long. CDR3 in amino acids: CASSLVGTSIYEQYF. The DNA for the CDR3 is TGTGCCAGCAGTTTAGTTGGGACTAGTATCTACGAGCAGTACTTC.

This chain connects TRBV6-5 to TRBJ1-2, with TRBD1 matching 10 bases. This CDR3 is built from 13 residues. J lost 6 bases, V lost 6 bases, and 4 bases had no gene match. Germline V gene data show CDR1 as MNHEY and CDR2 as SVGAGI. The CDR3 DNA sequence: TGTGCCAGCAGCTGGGGGACAGGGGATGGCTACACCTTC. Protein: CASSWGTGDGYTF.

The rearrangement joins TRBV30 to TRBJ2-3; maybe TRBD2 (6 bases). In germline, CDR1 is GTSNPN, CDR2 SVGIG (reference sequence). The CDR3 covers 12 residues. The germline V and J ends were trimmed by 0 bases and 8 bases, with 9 bases remaining between them. CDR3 protein: CAWSVTGGTQYF. CDR3 nucleotides: TGTGCCTGGAGTGTAACCGGGGGTACGCAGTATTTT.

The CDR3 sequence is CASSYLGSTEAFF. Here the CDR3 DNA reads TGTGCCAGCAGTTACTTGGGGAGCACTGAAGCTTTCTTT. The chain links TRBV6-2 or TRBV6-3 to TRBJ1-1; D is undetermined. Germline-derived CDR1 and CDR2 are MNHEY and SVGEGT. Trimming removed 1 base from V and 4 bases from J, with 7 bases in between. This CDR3 has 13 amino acids.

V gene TRBV19 combines with J gene TRBJ2-1; TRBD2 aligns across 10 bases. This CDR3 is 16 amino acids long. J gave up 4 bases and V 1 base, and 4 bases lay outside the gene matches. Germline V gene lookup returns CDR1 LNHDA and CDR2 SQIVND (reference sequence). In nucleotides, the CDR3 is TGTGCCAGTAGTATAGGCACTAGCGGGGTTTACAATGAGCAGTTCTTC. Its protein product is CASSIGTSGVYNEQFF.

For the CDR3, the DNA is TGTGCCAGCAGCCGCTCGACTAGCACAGATACGCAGTATTTT. Its translation is CASSRSTSTDTQYF. This rearrangement joins TRBV13 to TRBJ2-3; no reliable D call. Looked up from germline, CDR1 is PRHDT and CDR2 is FYEKMQ (reference sequence). V was pared by 5 bases and J by 0 bases, with 9 bases between. CDR3 length: 14 residues.

The rearrangement links TRBV6-5 to TRBJ2-2; 8 positions agree with TRBD1. With V trimmed by 5 bases and J by 4 bases, 3 bases remained unmatched. Per the germline V gene, CDR1 is MNHEY and CDR2 is SVGAGI. CDR3 size: 14 residues. The CDR3 is CASSMTGVTGELFF. CDR3 sequence (DNA): TGTGCCAGCAGTATGACAGGGGTCACCGGGGAGCTGTTTTTT.

The chain joins TRBV18 to TRBJ2-7; 7 bases agree with TRBD2. CDR3 length: 15 residues. Germline assignment: CDR1 KGHSH and CDR2 LQKENI. Trimming cost V 2 bases and J 0 bases; bases outside gene matches: 4. In DNA form, the CDR3 reads TGTGCCAGCTCACCAGCTGCTAGCGGCTCCTACGAGCAGTACTTC. Translation gives CASSPAASGSYEQYF.

This chain uses TRBV9 with TRBJ2-2; TRBD2 aligns across 8 bases. The length of the CDR3 is 15 residues. V shed 4 bases, J shed 1 base, and the junction held 3 bases outside the gene matches. From germline, CDR1 is SGDLS and CDR2 YYNGEE. CDR3 bases: TGTGCCAGCAGCTCTAGCGGGTTGAACACCGGGGAGCTGTTTTTT. Protein product: CASSSSGLNTGELFF.

Only one count was recorded for this clone. V usage is TRBV29-1 and J usage is TRBJ2-1; weak D call: TRBD2 (6 bases). This CDR3 has 13 residues. Germline CDR1 SQVTM, CDR2 ANQGSEA. V was shortened by 6 bases and J by 0 bases, with 9 bases between the two germline ends. The CDR3, as DNA: TGCAGCGTCCTGACTAGCTCCTACAATGAGCAGTTCTTC. It translates to CSVLTSSYNEQFF.

The chain employs TRBV18 and TRBJ1-3, with D possibly matching TRBD1 (5 bases). Germline assignment: CDR1 KGHSH and CDR2 LQKENI. This CDR3 contains 15 residues. V was shortened by 3 bases and J by 2 bases, with 11 bases between the two germline ends. The CDR3 sequence is CASSPPGGTGNTIYF. CDR3 DNA sequence: TGTGCCAGCTCACCCCCGGGGGGTACTGGAAACACCATATATTTT.

The chain carries TRBV10-3 and TRBJ2-7; TRBD1 matches 7 bases. V lost 10 bases and J lost 3; bases outside the gene matches: 6. The CDR3 covers 12 residues. Germline-derived CDR1 and CDR2 are ENHRY and SYGVKD. This CDR3 reads CATTGNFYEQYF. CDR3 nucleotide sequence: TGTGCCACGACAGGGAACTTCTACGAGCAGTACTTC.

The rearrangement uses TRBV7-8 and TRBJ1-6; 8 bases line up with TRBD1. Trimming removed 5 bases from V and 7 bases from J; junction bases left unmatched: 7. CDR1 and CDR2 (germline): SGHVS, FQNEAQ. The CDR3 sequence is 15 residues long. Here the CDR3 DNA reads TGTGCCAGCAGCACCCGACAGGGGAGCAATTCACCCCTCCACTTT. Encoded protein: CASSTRQGSNSPLHF.

This rearrangement joins TRBV4-1 to TRBJ1-3, with unresolved D. Looked up from germline, CDR1 is MGHRA and CDR2 is YSYEKL. This CDR3 is 15 amino acids long. With 2 bases removed from V and 0 bases from J, the gap between germline ends came to 8 bases. The CDR3 loop is CASSQSMSSGNTIYF. The CDR3 DNA follows: TGCGCCAGCAGCCAAAGTATGAGCTCTGGAAACACCATATATTTT.

The J gene is TRBJ2-7, the V gene TRBV28; 8 bases match TRBD2. Germline CDR1 MDHEN, CDR2 SYDVKM. The CDR3 spans 13 residues. J gave up 2 bases and V 7 bases, and 4 bases lay outside the gene matches. This CDR3 reads CASKGLDAYEQYF. The CDR3 DNA reads TGTGCCAGCAAGGGACTAGATGCCTACGAGCAGTACTTC.

This clone was observed many times. The chain employs TRBV5-1 and TRBJ2-2; D unclear. The V end lost 4 bases, the J end lost 3 bases, and 10 bases lay between the germline ends. CDR1 is SGHRS and CDR2 is YFSETQ in the germline V gene. This CDR3 comprises 14 residues. CDR3 nucleotide sequence: TGCGCCAGCAGCGTCCCTTTCGACACCGGGGAGCTGTTTTTT. Translating it yields CASSVPFDTGELFF. The whole variable domain, remainder taken from reference TRBV5-1 and TRBJ2-2, is KAGVTQTPRYLIKTRGQQVTLSCSPISGHRSVSWYQQTPGQGLQFLFEYFSETQRNKGNFPGRFSGRQFSNSRSEMNVSTLELGDSALYLCASSVPFDTGELFFGEGSRLTVL.

The CDR3 DNA follows: TGCAGCGTTGTAGCGGGAGTAACCGAGCAGTACTTC. Its translation is CSVVAGVTEQYF. The chain carries TRBV29-1 and TRBJ2-7, with TRBD2 matching over 9 bases. This CDR3 contains 12 residues. Trimming cost V 4 bases and J 6 bases; bases outside gene matches: 4. The germline V gene has CDR1 SQVTM and CDR2 ANQGSEA.

The chain uses TRBV12-3 or TRBV12-4 and TRBJ2-2, with D possibly being TRBD2 (5 bases). This CDR3 contains 13 residues. V shed 7 bases and J shed 5 bases, with 11 bases lying between them. The CDR3 here is CASTLTGTGELFF. The CDR3 DNA reads as TGTGCCAGCACCCTGACGGGGACCGGGGAGCTGTTTTTT.

This sequence joins TRBV3-1 (or the pseudogene TRBV3-2) and TRBJ2-7; 8 positions match TRBD2. The V gene end was trimmed by 5 bases and the J gene end by 6 bases; junction bases not matched to a gene: 9. The CDR3 consists of 14 residues. Germline CDR1 and CDR2: LGHDT and YNNKEL (reference sequence). The CDR3: CASSIQRESGEQYF. The CDR3 nucleotides are TGTGCCAGCAGCATTCAGCGGGAGAGTGGCGAGCAGTACTTC.

CDR3 nucleotide sequence: TGTGCCAGCATAGGGACTAGCGGAGGCAATGAGCAGTTCTTC. Translating gives CASIGTSGGNEQFF. The chain combines TRBV2 with TRBJ2-1; TRBD2 aligns across 11 bases. Germline CDR1 SNHLY, CDR2 FYNNEI. Trimming at V came to 7 bases and at J to 6 bases, leaving 5 bases not matched to a gene. The CDR3 sequence is 14 residues long.

This sequence joins TRBV2 and TRBJ2-1; TRBD2 matches at 13 bases. Germline assignment: CDR1 SNHLY and CDR2 FYNNEI. Unmatched junction bases numbered 5, after V lost 8 bases and J lost 10 bases. CDR3 length: 13 residues. CDR3 DNA: TGTGCCAGCGGGACTAGCGGGATCGGCGAGCAGTTCTTC. It encodes CASGTSGIGEQFF.

The V call is TRBV7-9, the J call TRBJ2-7, with unresolved D. V shed 1 base and J shed 9 bases, with 10 bases lying between them. This CDR3 has 12 amino acids. Germline assignment: CDR1 SEHNR and CDR2 FQNEAQ (reference sequence). CDR3 in DNA: TGTGCCAGCAGCTTAGGCGACAACCGGCAGTACTTC. Translating gives CASSLGDNRQYF.

J is TRBJ2-1 and V is TRBV27; 12 bases map to TRBD1. Trimming took 4 bases from V and 8 from J; bases not matched to a gene: 9. CDR1 and CDR2 from the germline V gene are MNHEY and SMNVEV (reference sequence). This CDR3 has 16 residues. The CDR3 DNA reads as TGTGCCAGCAGTTCTCTGGGGACAGGGGGCGCGTATGAGCAGTTCTTC. This sequence encodes CASSSLGTGGAYEQFF.

The chain joins TRBV4-2 to TRBJ1-5; D is perhaps TRBD1 (5 bases). This CDR3 has 15 residues. V was clipped by 0 bases and J by 7 bases, with 13 bases between them. Germline assignment: CDR1 LGHNA and CDR2 YNFKEQ. In nucleotides, the CDR3 is TGTGCCAGCAGCCAAGATCATTGGGCAGGGCAGCCCCAGCATTTT. Translated, it gives CASSQDHWAGQPQHF.

The rearrangement joins TRBV7-9 to TRBJ1-3, with a weak D call TRBD1 (6 bases). The V gene's germline CDR1 is SEHNR and CDR2 FQNEAQ (reference sequence). This CDR3 has 17 amino acids. The V end lost 1 base, the J end lost 1 base, and 14 bases lay between the germline ends. The CDR3 nucleotides read TGTGCCAGCAGCTTAGGCCAGGGGAAGGGTTCTGGAAACACCATATATTTT. Translation gives CASSLGQGKGSGNTIYF.

This chain links TRBV9 with TRBJ2-3, with TRBD2 matching over 9 bases. V trimming: 3 bases; J trimming: 4 bases; junction bases outside the gene matches: 12. This CDR3 is 17 amino acids long. In germline, CDR1 is SGDLS, CDR2 YYNGEE. In DNA, the CDR3 is TGTGCCAGCAGCGGGGCTCGGGCTAGCGGGAAAGCAGATACGCAGTATTTT. Translated: CASSGARASGKADTQYF.

The chain couples TRBV7-9 to TRBJ2-1, with 13 bases matching TRBD2. The germline CDR1 and CDR2 sequences are SEHNR and FQNEAQ (reference sequence). Trimming took 6 bases from V and 1 from J; bases not matched to a gene: 6. This CDR3 is 17 amino acids long. The CDR3 DNA reads TGTGCCAGCAGACCGCCGGGACTAGCGGGGTCCTACAATGAGCAGTTCTTC. Translation gives CASRPPGLAGSYNEQFF.

The V and J genes are TRBV19 and TRBJ1-5; D is unclear. Germline CDR1 and CDR2: LNHDA and SQIVND (reference sequence). This CDR3 region has 14 residues. V was trimmed by 2 bases and J by 3 bases, leaving 8 bases between them. CDR3 bases: TGTGCCAGTAGTATACAGGTGCTCAATCAGCCCCAGCATTTT. It is translated as CASSIQVLNQPQHF.